This TCR beta chain was recorded in a study of T cells in Graves' hyperthyroidism and ophthalmopathy. Study-wide results and limits: Ophthalmopathy was predicted by the model a median of around 5.9 months ahead of onset.

Amplification of TCR beta CDR3 regions used RNA as the template. First-round RT-PCR with HTBI primers amplified the TCR CDR3 region. TCRdb used MiXCR to reprocess the multiplex PCR reads, holding one entry per CDR3 protein. Of some 500,000 distinct CDR3 sequences in the sample, roughly 24% were seen once. This clonotype has ten or more counts. Its antigen is unidentified. The trim removed 9 bases at V and 3 bases at J, leaving 9 bases unmatched. The CDR3 sequence is 15 residues long. Germline values: CDR1 SGHTA, CDR2 FQGNSA. Patients showing uncontrolled infection, other autoimmune disease, pregnancy or lactation were ineligible.

The chain has TRBV7-2 and TRBJ1-1; 11 nucleotides agree with TRBD1. The receptor's source is a woman aged 25 to 39 with Graves' ophthalmopathy. Sequences were obtained from blood. The CDR3 loop reads CASRRDRGLYTEAFF. The CDR3 DNA follows: TGTGCCAGTCGCCGGGACAGGGGGTTATACACTGAAGCTTTCTTT.